The clone carrying this TCR beta chain was observed many times. What it binds is unknown. This sample stems from a study of CD8 T cells in ankylosing spondylitis. The germline V and J ends were trimmed by 1 base and 2 bases, with 9 bases remaining between them. The CDR3 extends over 14 amino acids. Per germline, CDR1 SGHRS and CDR2 YFSETQ. Study-wide results and limits: As reported, disease-linked clones showed significant enrichment in matched ankylosing spondylitis synovial fluid. Within ankylosing spondylitis blood, a TCR beta motif made up of seven or eight highly homologous variants appeared to be characteristic. Earlier work had already found some motif variants in reactive arthritis synovial fluid and blood.

Molecular-barcoded quantitative 5'-RACE produced these TCR beta libraries. TCRdb re-called the 5' RACE reads through MiXCR, storing one row per CDR3 protein. The sample contains 300,000 to 350,000 distinct CDR3 sequences, roughly 14% of which appear only once. Sequences were obtained from blood, either unsorted or a sorted T cell fraction (not recorded which). The TCR was taken from a male donor with ankylosing spondylitis or in good health (not recorded which). The chain carries TRBV5-1 and TRBJ1-2, with D uncertain. The CDR3: CASSLTGGNYGYTF. The CDR3 region has the DNA TGCGCCAGCAGCTTGACGGGCGGAAACTATGGCTACACCTTC.